This T cell receptor (beta chain) was captured by sequencing in a study of cytomegalovirus exposure and HLA in healthy donors. Concerning this clone: Its antigen is undetermined.

Study conclusions and caveats: With further analysis later on, most CMV-associated TCR beta chains appeared HLA-restricted. TCR beta chain V- and J-gene trimming was linked, in a later analysis, to a missense variant in DCLRE1C. Cytomegalovirus status was reportedly diagnosed by the classifier with high sensitivity and specificity.

V gave up 7 bases and J gave up 6 bases, with 10 bases separating them. The CDR3 is 12 residues long. Germline V gene data show CDR1 as MDHEN and CDR2 as SYDVKM. It was with 60 Vbeta and 13 Jbeta primers that the PCR ran. TCRdb's table, derived via immunoSEQ multiplex PCR, lists solely in-frame clones and lacks some. In all, the sample yields some 140,000 clones. The clonotype was recovered from a woman aged 55-70 years in good health and CMV-seronegative. Sequencing input: PBMCs. V is TRBV28 and J is TRBJ1-3, with D unresolved. The CDR3 sequence is CASMGGLNTIYF. In DNA form, the CDR3 reads TGTGCCAGCATGGGAGGGCTAAACACCATATATTTT.